This T cell receptor beta chain emerged from a study of T-cell reconstitution after alpha-beta-depleted transplantation in children. This clonotype was found many times. Preparation of the TCRbeta library used unique molecular identifiers. TCRdb independently ran MiXCR on the PCR reads; one entry per CDR3 protein. The data show hundreds of thousands of distinct CDR3 sequences, around 16% seen once. The CDR3 is made up of 14 amino acids. V was trimmed by 0 bases and J by 4 bases, leaving 8 bases between them. CDR1 is SGHDT and CDR2 is YYEEEE in the germline V gene. Source: PBMCs from the stem cell graft donor, taken from the stem cell graft. This chain joins TRBV5-6 and TRBJ1-3, with D maybe TRBD1 (5 bases). The clonotype was recovered from a human donor who donated a stem cell graft to a child with acute myeloid leukemia. The CDR3 loop reads CASSLGGDGNTIYF. CDR3 bases: TGTGCCAGCAGCTTGGGCGGGGACGGAAACACCATATATTTT.